A single T cell receptor beta chain is shown here with its context. cDNA libraries for TCR beta contained unique molecular identifiers. Each CDR3 protein gets one entry after TCRdb re-called the PCR reads with MiXCR. This sample has about 770,000 distinct CDR3 sequences, with 35% to 55% found just once. This entry belongs to a study of post-analysis software for immune sequencing data. The material sequenced was blood. This clonotype originated in a girl between 10 and 17 years old with multiple sclerosis.

The CDR3 DNA is TGTGCCAGCAGCAAAGGGACAGCGACCCGCCCTCAAGAGACCCAGTACTTC. As protein: CASSKGTATRPQETQYF. The chain has TRBV7-9 and TRBJ2-5; 7 nucleotides agree with TRBD1. The CDR3 sequence is 17 residues long. Germline V gene sequence: CDR1 SEHNR, CDR2 FQNEAQ (reference sequence). The junction had 14 bases not matched to a gene; V was cut back by 5 bases and J by 2 bases.